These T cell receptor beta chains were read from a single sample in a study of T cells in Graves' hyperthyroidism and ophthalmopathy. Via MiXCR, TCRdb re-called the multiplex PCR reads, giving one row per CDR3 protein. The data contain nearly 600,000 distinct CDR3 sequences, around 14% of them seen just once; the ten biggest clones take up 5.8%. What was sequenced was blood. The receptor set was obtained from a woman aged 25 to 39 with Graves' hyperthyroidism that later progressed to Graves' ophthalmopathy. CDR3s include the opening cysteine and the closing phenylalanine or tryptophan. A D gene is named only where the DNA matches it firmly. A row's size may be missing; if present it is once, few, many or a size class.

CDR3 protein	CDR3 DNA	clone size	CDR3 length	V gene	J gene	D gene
CSARGLTSGTMNTGELFF	TGCAGTGCTAGAGGTCTCACTAGCGGGACCATGAACACCGGGGAGCTGTTTTTT	-	18	TRBV20-1	TRBJ2-2	TRBD2
CASSLNRGLERFF	TGTGCCAGCAGCTTAAACAGGGGGCTTGAGCGGTTCTTC	-	13	TRBV7-2	TRBJ2-1	TRBD1
CASSLLTDKYEQYF	TGTGCCAGCAGCCTGTTGACAGACAAATACGAGCAGTACTTC	many	14	TRBV13	TRBJ2-7	-
CASSEVDSSNTDTQYF	TGTGCCAGCAGTGAAGTGGACAGTTCCAACACAGATACGCAGTATTTT	many	16	TRBV2	TRBJ2-3	-
CASSPQGQGDYGYTF	TGTGCCAGCAGTCCCCAGGGACAGGGGGACTATGGCTACACCTTC	many	15	TRBV12-3/TRBV12-4	TRBJ1-2	TRBD1
CASSLPGQPYGYTF	TGTGCCAGCAGCCTACCGGGACAGCCCTATGGCTACACCTTC	many	14	TRBV7-2	TRBJ1-2	TRBD1
CASRSLAGDNEQFF	TGTGCCAGCAGATCACTAGCGGGAGACAATGAGCAGTTCTTC	-	14	TRBV7-3	TRBJ2-1	TRBD2
CASSSRGGTPNEKLFF	TGTGCCAGCAGCTCTCGGGGGGGGACCCCTAATGAAAAACTGTTTTTT	many	16	TRBV7-9	TRBJ1-4	-
CASSARGQVPNQPQHF	TGTGCCAGTAGCGCGCGGGGCCAGGTCCCCAATCAGCCCCAGCATTTT	few	16	TRBV19	TRBJ1-5	-
CASTSTPQGYGYTF	TGTGCCAGCACCTCCACCCCGCAGGGATATGGCTACACCTTC	many	14	TRBV28	TRBJ1-2	-